One and the same sample provided the 32 T cell receptor beta chains below, sequenced in a study of cytomegalovirus exposure and HLA in healthy donors. Here immunoSEQ multiplex PCR was the method, and the copy in TCRdb shows in-frame clones only, minus some. This sample has roughly 65,000 clones, with around 93% found just once. Material for sequencing was PBMCs. All receptors come from a man aged 18 to 29 in good health and CMV-seropositive.

The rearrangement uses TRBV18 and TRBJ1-1, with D tentatively TRBD1 (6 bases). V was trimmed by 3 bases and J by 11 bases, leaving 19 bases between them. The CDR3 extends over 14 amino acids. Germline V gene data show CDR1 as KGHSH and CDR2 as LQKENI. CDR3 in amino acids: CASSPQPGHLTAFF. The CDR3 region has the DNA TGTGCCAGCTCACCCCAACCGGGACACCTGACGGCTTTCTTT. Based on the CDR3 plus reference TRBV18 and TRBJ1-1, the full variable domain is NAGVMQNPRHLVRRRGQEARLRCSPMKGHSHVYWYRQLPEEGLKFMVYLQKENIIDESGMPKERFSAEFPKEGPSILRIQQVVRGDSAAYFCASSPQPGHLTAFFGQGTRLTVV.

The V gene is TRBV5-1, the J gene TRBJ2-7; perhaps TRBD1 as D (6 bases). Germline lookup yields CDR1 SGHRS and CDR2 YFSETQ. The ends were cut back, 2 bases at V and 3 bases at J, with 15 bases in the middle. The CDR3 runs to 15 residues. CDR3 bases: TGCGCCAGCAGCTTCCCCGGACAGAGCCTCTACGAGCAGTACTTC. The encoded protein is CASSFPGQSLYEQYF.

The genes are TRBV27 and TRBJ2-5, with unresolved D. The CDR3 is 15 residues long. The V gene's germline CDR1 is MNHEY and CDR2 SMNVEV (reference sequence). With 6 bases removed from V and 2 bases from J, the gap between germline ends came to 16 bases. The CDR3 coding sequence is TGTGCCAGCAGGTCGCCAGCGACCTCACAAGAGACCCAGTACTTC. This encodes CASRSPATSQETQYF.

J is TRBJ2-7 and V is TRBV5-5; D ambiguous. Between the trimmed V and J ends, which lost 1 base and 0 bases, there was a span of 8 bases. The CDR3 runs to 14 residues. Germline V gene lookup returns CDR1 SGHKS and CDR2 YYEKEE (reference sequence). The CDR3: CASSLSESSYEQYF. The CDR3 nucleotides read TGTGCCAGCAGCTTGTCGGAGAGCTCCTACGAGCAGTACTTC.

This clone has more than one count but fewer than ten. This sequence joins TRBV10-3 and TRBJ2-7; 9 bases fit TRBD1. Germline V gives CDR1 ENHRY, CDR2 SYGVKD. V lost 4 bases, J lost 5 bases, and 12 bases stayed unmatched. The CDR3 sequence is 16 residues long. The CDR3 coding sequence is TGTGCCATCAGTGCGCCCCCTACCCGGGACAGGGACGAGCAGTACTTC. Protein sequence: CAISAPPTRDRDEQYF.

The chain combines TRBV21-1 with TRBJ2-7; TRBD2, the D gene given by the table, was not confirmed from the DNA. TRBV21-1 is a pseudogene segment. There are 11 residues in the CDR3. The CDR3 DNA follows: TGTGCCAGCAGCAAACGTCTCGAGCAGTACTTC. Protein: CASSKRLEQYF.

This clone has a handful of counts. V and J are TRBV19 and TRBJ1-5; perhaps TRBD1 as D (5 bases). Deletions cut 3 bases from V and 4 bases from J, with 7 bases between. Germline V lookup: CDR1 LNHDA, CDR2 SQIVND (reference sequence). This CDR3 region has 13 residues. The CDR3 reads CASSMGLNQPQHF. The CDR3 region has the DNA TGTGCCAGTAGTATGGGACTGAATCAGCCCCAGCATTTT.

The rearrangement links TRBV6-7 to TRBJ2-7; TRBD2 is a possible D gene (6 bases). TRBV6-7 is noted as an ORF with a role that remains uncertain. Trimming removed 7 bases from V and 3 bases from J, with 16 bases in between. CDR3 length equals 14 residues. The CDR3 DNA follows: TGTGCCAGCAAGTCGGCTAGCGAGGACTACGAGCAGTACTTC. This gives the protein CASKSASEDYEQYF.

This chain links TRBV5-1 with TRBJ2-5; TRBD1 agrees at 7 bases. Germline assignment: CDR1 SGHRS and CDR2 YFSETQ. The V gene end was trimmed by 4 bases and the J gene end by 3 bases; junction bases not matched to a gene: 6. The length of the CDR3 is 14 residues. CDR3 sequence (DNA): TGCGCCAGCAGCGCCTTAACAGGGGAAGAGACCCAGTACTTC. It codes for CASSALTGEETQYF.

V usage is TRBV11-2 and J usage is TRBJ1-2; D remains ambiguous. V was pared by 1 base and J by 3 bases, with 9 bases between. The CDR3 sequence is 14 residues long. Per the germline V gene, CDR1 is SGHAT and CDR2 is FQNNGV. This CDR3 reads CASSLAGDYYGYTF. DNA of the CDR3: TGTGCCAGCAGCTTAGCGGGTGATTACTATGGCTACACCTTC.

This chain joins TRBV30 and TRBJ1-1; unclear D gene. The CDR3 runs to 12 residues. Germline loops: CDR1 GTSNPN, CDR2 SVGIG (reference sequence). Trimming took 4 bases from V and 5 from J, leaving 11 bases between them. In DNA form, the CDR3 reads TGTGCCTGGACGGGGTATAGGACTGAAGCTTTCTTT. Protein: CAWTGYRTEAFF.

The chain employs TRBV19 and TRBJ1-1; 8 bases map to TRBD1. The CDR3 spans 15 residues. V lost 4 bases and J lost 5; bases outside the gene matches: 9. CDR1 LNHDA and CDR2 SQIVND come from the germline V gene (reference sequence). The CDR3 sequence: CASSKITGGSTEAFF. The CDR3 DNA is TGTGCCAGTAGTAAGATTACAGGGGGGTCGACTGAAGCTTTCTTT.

The chain combines TRBV5-5 with TRBJ2-5; perhaps TRBD1 as D (7 bases). Germline-derived CDR1 and CDR2 are SGHKS and YYEKEE (reference sequence). The V gene lost 0 bases and the J gene lost 1 base, with 13 bases spanning the gap. The CDR3 sequence is 16 residues long. For the CDR3, the DNA is TGTGCCAGCAGCTTGGGTCGGCGGGACAGCCAAGAGACCCAGTACTTC. This gives the protein CASSLGRRDSQETQYF.

The chain links TRBV5-4 to TRBJ1-1; TRBD1 matches at 8 bases. The V segment lost 4 bases and the J segment 1 base; nucleotides outside the gene matches: 3. The germline gives CDR1 SGHNT, CDR2 YYREEE (reference sequence). The CDR3 length is 14 residues. The CDR3 reads CASSPGQANTEAFF. CDR3 DNA sequence: TGTGCCAGCAGCCCGGGACAGGCGAACACTGAAGCTTTCTTT.

The rearrangement joins TRBV9 to TRBJ2-3, with 8 bases identical to TRBD2. Trimming cost V 1 base and J 2 bases; bases outside gene matches: 12. Looked up from germline, CDR1 is SGDLS and CDR2 is YYNGEE. This CDR3 has 18 residues. The CDR3 sequence: CASSVSGVLADYTDTQYF. CDR3 nucleotide sequence: TGTGCCAGCAGCGTATCTGGGGTACTAGCGGACTACACAGATACGCAGTATTTT.

This clone was counted once. This chain joins TRBV28 and TRBJ2-3; the D gene is possibly TRBD2 (5 bases). CDR3 size: 14 residues. V was trimmed by 2 bases and J by 2 bases, leaving 8 bases between them. The V gene's germline CDR1 is MDHEN and CDR2 SYDVKM. As DNA, the CDR3 is TGTGCCAGCAGTTTACGGGAATTCACAGATACGCAGTATTTT. Translated, it gives CASSLREFTDTQYF.

The chain uses TRBV19 and TRBJ2-3; 10 bases agree with TRBD2. CDR1 is LNHDA, CDR2 SQIVND, per germline (reference sequence). Trimming removed 5 bases from V and 5 bases from J; junction bases left unmatched: 7. The CDR3 has 15 residues. The CDR3 is CASSPQGLAQDTQYF. The CDR3 DNA follows: TGTGCCAGTAGTCCACAGGGACTAGCGCAAGATACGCAGTATTTT. The whole variable domain, remainder taken from reference TRBV19 and TRBJ2-3, is DGGITQSPKYLFRKEGQNVTLSCEQNLNHDAMYWYRQDPGQGLRLIYYSQIVNDFQKGDIAEGYSVSREKKESFPLTVTSAQKNPTAFYLCASSPQGLAQDTQYFGPGTRLTVL.

This sequence joins TRBV5-1 and TRBJ2-7; 7 nucleotides line up with TRBD1. The CDR3 consists of 13 residues. The J segment lost 4 bases and the V segment lost 4 bases, leaving 5 bases of the junction unmatched. Per germline, CDR1 SGHRS and CDR2 YFSETQ. CDR3 residues: CASSRDSQYEQYF. The CDR3 nucleotides read TGCGCCAGCAGCAGGGACAGCCAGTACGAGCAGTACTTC.

Remarks on this clone: A junction end diverges from the germline sequence, so it may reflect a read error. The genes are TRBV2 and TRBJ2-3; 7 nucleotides agree with TRBD1. CDR3 length: 14 amino acids. Germline loops: CDR1 SNHLY, CDR2 FYNNEI. The CDR3 spells CASSGQDNTDTQYF. Here the CDR3 DNA reads TGTGCCAGTAGTGGACAGGACAACACAGATACGCAGTATTTT.

V and J are TRBV5-5 and TRBJ2-2; TRBD1 is a possible D gene (5 bases). The CDR3 has 16 amino acids. Germline V gives CDR1 SGHKS, CDR2 YYEKEE (reference sequence). Trimming left V 4 bases short and J 0 bases short, with 13 bases between. CDR3 nucleotides: TGTGCCAGCAGCCCGGCTAGGGGAACGAACACCGGGGAGCTGTTTTTT. Translation: CASSPARGTNTGELFF.

The chain links TRBV28 to TRBJ2-7; D is unclear. Trimming took 2 bases from V and 2 from J, leaving 7 bases between them. The germline gives CDR1 MDHEN, CDR2 SYDVKM. CDR3 size: 13 residues. This CDR3 is CASSLGPTYEQYF. The CDR3 DNA reads as TGTGCCAGCAGTTTAGGGCCGACCTACGAGCAGTACTTC.

This chain links TRBV11-2 with TRBJ1-1; TRBD1 matches 8 bases. This CDR3 contains 17 residues. Germline trimming cut 0 bases from V and 5 bases from J; bases unmatched to any gene: 11. CDR1 and CDR2 (germline): SGHAT, FQNNGV. CDR3 amino acids: CASSLDFPGGVWTEAFF. The CDR3 coding sequence is TGTGCCAGCAGCTTAGATTTCCCAGGGGGCGTATGGACTGAAGCTTTCTTT.

The table lists this clone with a count of one. V usage is TRBV5-7 and J usage is TRBJ1-4; D uncertain. TRBV5-7 is assigned to the ORF class and has an uncertain function. The germline V and J ends were trimmed by 0 bases and 5 bases, with 11 bases remaining between them. The CDR3 loop spans 15 amino acids. The CDR3 nucleotides are TGTGCCAGCAGCTTGGGGGCAGGCCTCAATGAAAAACTGTTTTTT. As protein: CASSLGAGLNEKLFF.

The genes are TRBV28 and TRBJ2-7, with 7 positions matching TRBD1. In germline, CDR1 is MDHEN, CDR2 SYDVKM. The V gene end was trimmed by 2 bases and the J gene end by 2 bases; junction bases not matched to a gene: 6. The CDR3 covers 15 residues. Written as DNA, the CDR3 is TGTGCCAGCAGTTTAGTCGGCAGGGGGACCTACGAGCAGTACTTC. Protein: CASSLVGRGTYEQYF.

This chain connects TRBV28 to TRBJ2-5, with D tentatively TRBD2 (5 bases). The CDR3 extends over 16 amino acids. The germline gives CDR1 MDHEN, CDR2 SYDVKM. Trimming shortened V by 3 bases and J by 1 base, and 15 bases separated the two germline ends. The CDR3 spells CASSFGGMGSQETQYF. CDR3 DNA sequence: TGTGCCAGCAGTTTTGGAGGAATGGGGTCCCAAGAGACCCAGTACTTC.

The chain uses TRBV5-1 and TRBJ2-1; D remains unclear. Germline values: CDR1 SGHRS, CDR2 YFSETQ. The CDR3 is 15 amino acids. The V gene lost 1 base and the J gene lost 5 bases, with 13 bases spanning the gap. CDR3 amino acids: CASSLSSRRDNEQFF. CDR3 DNA sequence: TGCGCCAGCAGCTTGTCGTCTCGGAGAGACAATGAGCAGTTCTTC.

The chain couples TRBV5-8 to TRBJ2-2; D possibly corresponds to TRBD1 (6 bases). The V end lost 3 bases, the J end lost 4 bases, and 13 bases lay between the germline ends. In germline, CDR1 is SGHTS, CDR2 YDEGEE. The CDR3 spans 15 residues. CDR3 sequence reads: CASSYRPGATGELFF. The CDR3 DNA reads as TGTGCCAGCAGCTACCGACCAGGGGCCACCGGGGAGCTGTTTTTT.

The chain carries TRBV9 and TRBJ2-1, with D maybe TRBD1 (6 bases). Trimming pared 6 bases from V and 0 bases from J, leaving 13 bases between. Germline V gene lookup returns CDR1 SGDLS and CDR2 YYNGEE. This CDR3 region has 15 residues. CDR3 residues: CASTLLDSSYNEQFF. The DNA of the CDR3 is TGTGCCAGCACCCTATTGGACAGCTCCTACAATGAGCAGTTCTTC.

CDR3 sequence (DNA): TGTGCCAGCAGTGAAGCTCTGAGTAGTGGCTACACCTTC. Translating gives CASSEALSSGYTF. The chain links TRBV6-1 to TRBJ1-2, with D unresolved. V gave up 0 bases and J gave up 7 bases, with 9 bases separating them. This CDR3 contains 13 residues. The germline gives CDR1 MNHNS, CDR2 SASEGT.

The table lists this clone with a count of one. The chain couples TRBV7-6 to TRBJ2-1; 10 nucleotides match TRBD2. V lost 1 base to trimming and J lost 7 bases; unmatched junction nucleotides: 10. The CDR3 covers 17 residues. Germline values: CDR1 SGHVS, CDR2 FNYEAQ. In DNA form, the CDR3 reads TGTGCCAGCAGCTTAGAGGCTAGCGGGAGTATGGGGAATGAGCAGTTCTTC. As protein: CASSLEASGSMGNEQFF.

The chain is built from TRBV6-4 and TRBJ2-2, with 8 positions matching TRBD2. The CDR3 consists of 16 residues. Losses at the gene ends were 2 bases for V and 5 bases for J; bases not matched to a gene: 7. In germline, CDR1 is MRHNA, CDR2 SNTAGT. CDR3 sequence (DNA): TGTGCCAGCAGTGACGAAGCGGGAGCTAGGACCGGGGAGCTGTTTTTT. It specifies CASSDEAGARTGELFF.

This chain uses TRBV5-1 with TRBJ1-5, with D unresolved. The CDR3 sequence is 13 residues long. V was shortened by 0 bases and J by 10 bases, with 11 bases between the two germline ends. Germline loops: CDR1 SGHRS, CDR2 YFSETQ. For the CDR3, the DNA is TGCGCCAGCAGCTTGGATCGAGGCGGCCCCCAGCATTTT. Its translation: CASSLDRGGPQHF. Complete variable domain (other parts from reference TRBV5-1 and TRBJ1-5): KAGVTQTPRYLIKTRGQQVTLSCSPISGHRSVSWYQQTPGQGLQFLFEYFSETQRNKGNFPGRFSGRQFSNSRSEMNVSTLELGDSALYLCASSLDRGGPQHFGDGTRLSIL.